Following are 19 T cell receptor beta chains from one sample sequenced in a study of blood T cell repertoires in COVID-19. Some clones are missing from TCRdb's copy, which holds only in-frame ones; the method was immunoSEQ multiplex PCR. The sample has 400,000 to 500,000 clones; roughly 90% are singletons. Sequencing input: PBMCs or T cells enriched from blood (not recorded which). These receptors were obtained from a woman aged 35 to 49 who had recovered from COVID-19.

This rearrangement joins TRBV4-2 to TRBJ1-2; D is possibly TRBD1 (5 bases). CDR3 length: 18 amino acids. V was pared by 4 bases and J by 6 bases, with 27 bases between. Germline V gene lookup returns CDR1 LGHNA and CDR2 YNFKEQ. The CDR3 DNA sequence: TGTGCCAGCAGCCTCAGGGCAGGGTCCACCCCTCGTGGTGATGGCTACACCTTC. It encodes CASSLRAGSTPRGDGYTF.

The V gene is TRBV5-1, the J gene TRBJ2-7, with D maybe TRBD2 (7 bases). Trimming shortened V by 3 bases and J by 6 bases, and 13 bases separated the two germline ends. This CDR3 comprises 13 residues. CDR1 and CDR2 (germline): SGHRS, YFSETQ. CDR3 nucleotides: TGCGCCAGCAGCTACAACAGGGAGGGCGAGCAGTACTTC. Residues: CASSYNREGEQYF.

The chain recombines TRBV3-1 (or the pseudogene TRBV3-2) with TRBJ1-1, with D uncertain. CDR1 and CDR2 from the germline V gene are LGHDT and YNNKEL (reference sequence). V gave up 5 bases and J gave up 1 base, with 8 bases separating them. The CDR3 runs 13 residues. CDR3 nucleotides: TGTGCCAGCAGCTTTACATCGAACACTGAAGCTTTCTTT. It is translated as CASSFTSNTEAFF.

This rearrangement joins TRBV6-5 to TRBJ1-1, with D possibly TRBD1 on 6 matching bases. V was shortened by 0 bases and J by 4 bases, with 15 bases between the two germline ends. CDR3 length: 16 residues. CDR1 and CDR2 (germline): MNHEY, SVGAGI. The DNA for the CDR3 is TGTGCCAGCAGTTACTCGACTGCAGGGACAACCACTGAAGCTTTCTTT. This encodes CASSYSTAGTTTEAFF.

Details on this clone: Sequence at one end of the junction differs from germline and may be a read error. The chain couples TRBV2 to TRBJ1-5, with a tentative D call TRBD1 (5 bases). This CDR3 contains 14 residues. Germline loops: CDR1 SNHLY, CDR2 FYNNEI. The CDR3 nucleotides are TGTGCCAGCGGTGACGTGACAGTCAATCAGCCCCAGCATTTT. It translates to CASGDVTVNQPQHF.

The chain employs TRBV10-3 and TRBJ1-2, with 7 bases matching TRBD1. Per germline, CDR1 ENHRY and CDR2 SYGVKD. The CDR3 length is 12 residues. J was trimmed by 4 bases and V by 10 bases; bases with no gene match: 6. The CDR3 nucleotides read TGTGCCAGTACAGGGGTATCCTATGGCTACACCTTC. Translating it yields CASTGVSYGYTF.

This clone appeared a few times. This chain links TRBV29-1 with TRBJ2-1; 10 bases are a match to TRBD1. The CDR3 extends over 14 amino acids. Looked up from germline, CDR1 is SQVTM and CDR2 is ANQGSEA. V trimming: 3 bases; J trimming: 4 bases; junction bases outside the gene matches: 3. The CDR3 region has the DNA TGCAGCGTTGAGGACAGGGGGAGATACAATGAGCAGTTCTTC. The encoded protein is CSVEDRGRYNEQFF.

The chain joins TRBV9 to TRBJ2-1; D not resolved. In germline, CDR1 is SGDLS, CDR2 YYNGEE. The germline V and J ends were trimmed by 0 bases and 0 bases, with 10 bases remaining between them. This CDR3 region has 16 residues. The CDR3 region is CASSVGKLSSYNEQFF. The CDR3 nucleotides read TGTGCCAGCAGCGTAGGTAAACTTAGCTCCTACAATGAGCAGTTCTTC.

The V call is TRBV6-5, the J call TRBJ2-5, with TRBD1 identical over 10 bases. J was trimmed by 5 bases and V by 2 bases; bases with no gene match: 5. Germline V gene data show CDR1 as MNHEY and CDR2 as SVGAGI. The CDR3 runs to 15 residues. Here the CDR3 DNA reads TGTGCCAGCAGTTACGGGGGACAGGGGACGGAGACCCAGTACTTC. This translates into CASSYGGQGTETQYF.

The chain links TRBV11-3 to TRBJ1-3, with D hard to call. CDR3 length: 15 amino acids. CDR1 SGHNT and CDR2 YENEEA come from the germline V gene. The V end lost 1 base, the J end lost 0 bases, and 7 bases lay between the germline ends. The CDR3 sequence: CASSLGAYSGNTIYF. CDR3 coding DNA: TGTGCCAGCAGCTTAGGAGCGTACTCTGGAAACACCATATATTTT.

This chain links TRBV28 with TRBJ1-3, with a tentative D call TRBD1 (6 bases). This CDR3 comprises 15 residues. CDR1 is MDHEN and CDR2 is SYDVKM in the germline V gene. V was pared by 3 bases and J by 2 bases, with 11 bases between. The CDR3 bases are TGTGCCAGCAGTTTTCAGGGGCCCCCTGGAAACACCATATATTTT. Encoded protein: CASSFQGPPGNTIYF.

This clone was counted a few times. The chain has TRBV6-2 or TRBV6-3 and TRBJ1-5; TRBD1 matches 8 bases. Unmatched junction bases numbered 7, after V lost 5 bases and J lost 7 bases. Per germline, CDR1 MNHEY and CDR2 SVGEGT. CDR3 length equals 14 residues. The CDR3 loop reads CASSNQGARQPQHF. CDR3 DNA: TGTGCCAGCAGTAACCAGGGGGCGCGGCAGCCCCAGCATTTT.

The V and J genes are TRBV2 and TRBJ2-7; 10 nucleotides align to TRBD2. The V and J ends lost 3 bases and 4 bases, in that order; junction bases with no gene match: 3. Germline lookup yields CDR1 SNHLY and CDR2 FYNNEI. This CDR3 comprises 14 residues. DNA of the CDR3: TGTGCCAGCAGTGAGACGACTAGCGGGTACGAGCAGTACTTC. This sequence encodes CASSETTSGYEQYF.

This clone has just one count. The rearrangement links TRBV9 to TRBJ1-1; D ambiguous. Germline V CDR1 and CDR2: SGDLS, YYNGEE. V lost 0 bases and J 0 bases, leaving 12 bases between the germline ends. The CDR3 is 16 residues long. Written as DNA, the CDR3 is TGTGCCAGCAGCGTAGGGGCGACACGACTGAACACTGAAGCTTTCTTT. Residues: CASSVGATRLNTEAFF.

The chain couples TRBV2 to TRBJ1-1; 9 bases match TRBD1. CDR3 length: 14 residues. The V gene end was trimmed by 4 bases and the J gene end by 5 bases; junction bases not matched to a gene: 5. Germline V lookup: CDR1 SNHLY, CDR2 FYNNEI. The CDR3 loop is CASSARDRATEAFF. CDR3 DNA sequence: TGTGCCAGCAGTGCCCGGGACAGGGCAACTGAAGCTTTCTTT.

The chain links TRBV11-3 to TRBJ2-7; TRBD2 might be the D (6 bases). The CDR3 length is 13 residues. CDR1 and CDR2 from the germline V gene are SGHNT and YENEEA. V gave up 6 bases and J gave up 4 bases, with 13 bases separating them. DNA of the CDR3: TGTGCCAGCAGTGCCGGGACTGGATACGAGCAGTACTTC. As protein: CASSAGTGYEQYF.

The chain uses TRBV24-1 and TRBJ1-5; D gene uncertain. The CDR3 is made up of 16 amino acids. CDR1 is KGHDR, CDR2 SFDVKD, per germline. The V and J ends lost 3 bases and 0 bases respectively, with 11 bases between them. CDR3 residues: CATSDPVLSSNQPQHF. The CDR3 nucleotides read TGTGCCACCAGTGATCCCGTGTTATCTAGCAATCAGCCCCAGCATTTT.

The CDR3 bases are TGTGCCAGCAGCCCACGAAGGCAGGGGGACACTGAAGCTTTCTTT. It encodes CASSPRRQGDTEAFF. The chain uses TRBV3-1 (or the pseudogene TRBV3-2) and TRBJ1-1; 7 positions agree with TRBD1. Germline V gives CDR1 LGHDT, CDR2 YNNKEL (reference sequence). The length of the CDR3 is 15 residues. The J segment lost 3 bases and the V segment lost 4 bases, leaving 8 bases of the junction unmatched.

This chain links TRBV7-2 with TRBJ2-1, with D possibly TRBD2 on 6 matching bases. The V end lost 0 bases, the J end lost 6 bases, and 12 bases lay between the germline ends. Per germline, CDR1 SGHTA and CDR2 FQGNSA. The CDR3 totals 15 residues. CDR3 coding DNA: TGTGCCAGCAGCTTAGCGGAGGGCCCAGGCAATGAGCAGTTCTTC. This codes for CASSLAEGPGNEQFF.